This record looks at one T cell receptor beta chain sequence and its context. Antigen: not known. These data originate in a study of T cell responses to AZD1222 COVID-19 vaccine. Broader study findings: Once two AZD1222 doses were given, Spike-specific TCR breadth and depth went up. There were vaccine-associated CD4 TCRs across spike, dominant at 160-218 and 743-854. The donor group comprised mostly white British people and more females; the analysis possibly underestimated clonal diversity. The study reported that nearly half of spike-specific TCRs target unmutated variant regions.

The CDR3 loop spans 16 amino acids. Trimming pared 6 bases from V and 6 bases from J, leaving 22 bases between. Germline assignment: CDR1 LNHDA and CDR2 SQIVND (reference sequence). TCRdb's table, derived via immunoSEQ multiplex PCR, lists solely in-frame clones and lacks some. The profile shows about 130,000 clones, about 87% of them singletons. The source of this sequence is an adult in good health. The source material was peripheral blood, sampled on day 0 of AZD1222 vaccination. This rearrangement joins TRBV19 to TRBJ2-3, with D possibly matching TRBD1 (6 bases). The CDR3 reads CASRTISTGFKDTQYF. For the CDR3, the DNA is TGTGCCAGTAGGACGATTTCGACAGGATTTAAGGATACGCAGTATTTT.